This is a list of T cell receptor beta chains from one sample in a study. TCRdb processed the 5' RACE reads anew with MiXCR; each CDR3 protein has one entry. In the table there are tens of thousands of distinct CDR3 sequences, roughly 30% of which are singletons. Sequenced input: naive CD4+ T cells sorted from blood. Every receptor here comes from a female donor with breast cancer. Each CDR3 is given with its conserved first and last residue. A D gene is named only where the DNA matches it firmly. Only part of the rows carry a size: once, few, many, or a class if the clone is expanded.

D gene: TRBD2; clone size: few; V gene: TRBV7-2; J gene: TRBJ2-5; CDR3 DNA: TGTGCCAGCAGCTTAGGACTAGCGGGAGGGCGGAACCAAGAGACCCAGTACTTC; CDR3 protein: CASSLGLAGGRNQETQYF
D gene: NA; clone size: NA; V gene: TRBV6-1; J gene: TRBJ1-6; CDR3 DNA: TGTGCCAGCAGTGAAGTTTACTCCTATAATTCACCCCTCCACTTT; CDR3 protein: CASSEVYSYNSPLHF
D gene: NA; clone size: few; V gene: TRBV20-1; J gene: TRBJ1-1; CDR3 DNA: TGCAGTGCTAGAGATCCGGGCCAGAAGAACACTGAAGCTTTCTTT; CDR3 protein: CSARDPGQKNTEAFF
D gene: NA; clone size: few; V gene: TRBV4-3; J gene: TRBJ2-7; CDR3 DNA: TGCGCCAGCAGCCCGGCGGGCGTTTCCTACGAGCAGTACTTC; CDR3 protein: CASSPAGVSYEQYF
D gene: NA; clone size: few; V gene: TRBV15; J gene: TRBJ1-5; CDR3 DNA: TGTGCCACCAGAGACTTGGGGGTTCATAGCAATCAGCCCCAGCATTTT; CDR3 protein: CATRDLGVHSNQPQHF
D gene: NA; clone size: many; V gene: TRBV6-1; J gene: TRBJ2-5; CDR3 DNA: TGTGCCAGCAGCGCACAAGAGACCCAGTACTTC; CDR3 protein: CASSAQETQYF
D gene: TRBD1; clone size: once; V gene: TRBV5-1; J gene: TRBJ1-6; CDR3 DNA: TGCGCCAGCAGCTTGGAACAGGGGCAGTCACCCCTCCACTTT; CDR3 protein: CASSLEQGQSPLHF
D gene: TRBD2; clone size: once; V gene: TRBV27; J gene: TRBJ2-1; CDR3 DNA: TGTGCCAGCTACGGGTCCCTCGGGGCTAGCGGGAGGAGCTCCTACAATGAGCAGTTCTTC; CDR3 protein: CASYGSLGASGRSSYNEQFF
D gene: TRBD2; clone size: many; V gene: TRBV6-5; J gene: TRBJ2-1; CDR3 DNA: TGTGCCAGCAGTCAGGGACTAGCGGGAGCGAATAGAAATGAGCAGTTCTTC; CDR3 protein: CASSQGLAGANRNEQFF
D gene: NA; clone size: NA; V gene: TRBV6-1; J gene: TRBJ1-1; CDR3 DNA: TGTGCCAGCAGTGTAAGGACTGAAGCTTTCTTT; CDR3 protein: CASSVRTEAFF
D gene: TRBD1; clone size: NA; V gene: TRBV5-1; J gene: TRBJ2-1; CDR3 DNA: TGCGCCAGCAGCCTCGACAGGGTTGGCTACAATGAGCAGTTCTTC; CDR3 protein: CASSLDRVGYNEQFF
D gene: TRBD2; clone size: many; V gene: TRBV4-3; J gene: TRBJ2-3; CDR3 DNA: TGCGCCAGCAGCCAAGAGACTAGCGGGAGAGGAGATACGCAGTATTTT; CDR3 protein: CASSQETSGRGDTQYF
D gene: NA; clone size: NA; V gene: TRBV30; J gene: TRBJ1-1; CDR3 DNA: TGTGCCTGGAGAGGCCCGGGGGGCACTGAAGCTTTCTTT; CDR3 protein: CAWRGPGGTEAFF
D gene: TRBD1; clone size: NA; V gene: TRBV20-1; J gene: TRBJ2-3; CDR3 DNA: TGCAGTGCTACAGACAGGGCCACAGATACGCAGTATTTT; CDR3 protein: CSATDRATDTQYF
D gene: TRBD1; clone size: few; V gene: TRBV15; J gene: TRBJ2-1; CDR3 DNA: TGTGCCACCAGCAGAGATGGACAGGGGTTCTACAATGAGCAGTTCTTC; CDR3 protein: CATSRDGQGFYNEQFF
D gene: NA; clone size: few; V gene: TRBV6-5; J gene: TRBJ1-1; CDR3 DNA: TGTGCCAGCAGTTACTCGGTTAATTGGGCAGGCGAAGCTTTCTTT; CDR3 protein: CASSYSVNWAGEAFF
D gene: TRBD2; clone size: NA; V gene: TRBV9; J gene: TRBJ2-7; CDR3 DNA: TGTGCCAGCAGCGTCGCCGGGACTAGCGGAACCTACGAGCAGTACTTC; CDR3 protein: CASSVAGTSGTYEQYF
D gene: NA; clone size: NA; V gene: TRBV3-1; J gene: TRBJ2-7; CDR3 DNA: TGTGCCAGCAGCCAAGCCAACCGCCTTTTGTACGAGCAGTACTTC; CDR3 protein: CASSQANRLLYEQYF
D gene: NA; clone size: NA; V gene: TRBV4-2; J gene: TRBJ2-5; CDR3 DNA: TGTGCCAGCAGCCAAGAGTGGGGCGAGACCCAGTACTTC; CDR3 protein: CASSQEWGETQYF
D gene: TRBD2; clone size: NA; V gene: TRBV4-3; J gene: TRBJ2-5; CDR3 DNA: TGCGCCAGCAGCCAAGGATGGGGAGGGATACAAGAGACCCAGTACTTC; CDR3 protein: CASSQGWGGIQETQYF
D gene: NA; clone size: NA; V gene: TRBV6-5; J gene: TRBJ2-1; CDR3 DNA: TGTGCCAGCAGTTACAGGGATGAGCAGTTCTTC; CDR3 protein: CASSYRDEQFF
D gene: TRBD2; clone size: few; V gene: TRBV6-6; J gene: TRBJ2-5; CDR3 DNA: TGTGCCAGCAGACTAGCGGGAGAAGAGACCCAGTACTTC; CDR3 protein: CASRLAGEETQYF
D gene: NA; clone size: few; V gene: TRBV7-7; J gene: TRBJ2-2; CDR3 DNA: TGTGCTAGCAGCTTGGATCTAGGCGGGACCGGGGAGCTGTTTTTT; CDR3 protein: CASSLDLGGTGELFF
D gene: NA; clone size: NA; V gene: TRBV27; J gene: TRBJ2-3; CDR3 DNA: TGTGCCAGCAGTCCTGGGACCGGAGGAGGTTTTCCAGATACGCAGTATTTT; CDR3 protein: CASSPGTGGGFPDTQYF
D gene: NA; clone size: NA; V gene: TRBV5-1; J gene: TRBJ2-2; CDR3 DNA: TGCGCCAGCGCCCCGATTGAGCCGAACACCGGGGAGCTGTTTTTT; CDR3 protein: CASAPIEPNTGELFF
D gene: NA; clone size: few; V gene: TRBV6-1; J gene: TRBJ1-2; CDR3 DNA: TGTGCCAGCAGTGAAGCGCACGGGGGCTATGGCTACACCTTC; CDR3 protein: CASSEAHGGYGYTF
D gene: NA; clone size: NA; V gene: TRBV7-2; J gene: TRBJ2-6; CDR3 DNA: TGTGCCAGTAGAACTAGCTCTGGGGCCAACGTCCTGACTTTC; CDR3 protein: CASRTSSGANVLTF
D gene: NA; clone size: NA; V gene: TRBV20-1; J gene: TRBJ1-5; CDR3 DNA: TGCGGTGCTAGGGGACGGAATAGCAATCAGCCCCAGCATTTT; CDR3 protein: CGARGRNSNQPQHF
D gene: NA; clone size: NA; V gene: TRBV21-1; J gene: TRBJ2-7; CDR3 DNA: TGTGCCAGCAGCCCCCCAAAGCAGTACTTC; CDR3 protein: CASSPPKQYF
D gene: NA; clone size: NA; V gene: TRBV12-3/TRBV12-4; J gene: TRBJ1-2; CDR3 DNA: TGTGCCAGCAGTTCTGGCAGGGAGGGCTATGGCTACACCTTC; CDR3 protein: CASSSGREGYGYTF
D gene: NA; clone size: NA; V gene: TRBV24-1; J gene: TRBJ1-1; CDR3 DNA: TGTGCCACCAGTGGTTGGGGGGCGGATCTGAACACTGAAGCTTTCTTT; CDR3 protein: CATSGWGADLNTEAFF
D gene: TRBD1; clone size: NA; V gene: TRBV20-1; J gene: TRBJ1-2; CDR3 DNA: TGCAGTGCTTACCTCGGACAGGGCCGCTATGGCTACACCTTC; CDR3 protein: CSAYLGQGRYGYTF
D gene: NA; clone size: NA; V gene: TRBV5-1; J gene: TRBJ2-5; CDR3 DNA: TGCGCCAGCAGAAGAGACAGGCAAGAGACCCAGTACTTC; CDR3 protein: CASRRDRQETQYF
D gene: NA; clone size: few; V gene: TRBV7-2; J gene: TRBJ1-3; CDR3 DNA: TGTGCCAGCAGCCTCCTCGACGCGAGGGGAAACACCATATATTTT; CDR3 protein: CASSLLDARGNTIYF
D gene: NA; clone size: NA; V gene: TRBV24-1; J gene: TRBJ1-5; CDR3 DNA: TGTGCCACCAGTGACCACAGGGTTAGCAATCAGCCCCGGCATTTT; CDR3 protein: CATSDHRVSNQPRHF
D gene: TRBD2; clone size: NA; V gene: TRBV7-9; J gene: TRBJ2-7; CDR3 DNA: TGTGCCAGCAGCTTAGGGGACTACTCACGCGAGCAGTACTTC; CDR3 protein: CASSLGDYSREQYF
D gene: NA; clone size: NA; V gene: TRBV6-5; J gene: TRBJ2-6; CDR3 DNA: TGTGCCAGCAGGACCCGGACGGTAAACTCTGGGGCCAACGTCCTGACTTTC; CDR3 protein: CASRTRTVNSGANVLTF